The rows below give T cell receptor beta chains drawn from one sample of a study of post-analysis software for immune sequencing data. Each CDR3 protein is one row after TCRdb ran MiXCR on the PCR reads. Of over 700,000 distinct CDR3 sequences in the sample, 25% to 30% are singletons; the top ten hold 0.55% to 0.65%. Sequencing was performed on blood. These receptors all come from a girl aged 10-17 years with multiple sclerosis. CDR3s include the opening cysteine and the closing phenylalanine or tryptophan. D genes are given only for firm matches. A row's size may be missing; if present it is once, few, many or a size class.

v_call	j_call	d_call	clone_size	cdr3_aa	cdr3_nt
TRBV7-2	TRBJ1-5	-	-	CASSLRGSNQPQHF	TGTGCCAGCAGCTTACGAGGGAGCAATCAGCCCCAGCATTTT
TRBV11-2	TRBJ1-2	-	-	CASSPKPNYGYTF	TGTGCCAGCAGCCCCAAACCTAACTATGGCTACACCTTC
TRBV11-2	TRBJ2-3	-	few	CASSLLSTQYF	TGTGCCAGCAGCTTGCTAAGTACGCAGTATTTT
TRBV20-1	TRBJ2-1	TRBD2	-	CSAVWVAGTGQFF	TGCAGTGCTGTGTGGGTAGCGGGGACTGGGCAGTTCTTC
TRBV5-6	TRBJ1-2	TRBD1	few	CASSLISGQGNYGYTF	TGTGCCAGCAGCTTGATTTCGGGACAGGGGAACTATGGCTACACCTTC
TRBV10-3	TRBJ1-1	-	-	CAISEDRNTEAFF	TGTGCCATCAGTGAGGACCGAAACACTGAAGCTTTCTTT
TRBV12-3/TRBV12-4	TRBJ1-1	-	few	CASSLRDRRNTEAFF	TGTGCCAGCAGTTTAAGAGACAGGAGGAACACTGAAGCTTTCTTT
TRBV12-3/TRBV12-4	TRBJ1-2	TRBD1	-	CASRPGQAPGRSYTF	TGTGCCAGCAGACCCGGACAGGCGCCGGGTCGGAGCTACACCTTC
TRBV12-3/TRBV12-4	TRBJ1-2	TRBD1	few	CASSLQGASYGYTF	TGTGCCAGCAGCCTCCAGGGGGCGAGCTATGGCTACACCTTC
TRBV7-2	TRBJ2-3	TRBD2	once	CASSPWTSGSEDTQYF	TGTGCCAGCAGCCCCTGGACTAGCGGGAGTGAAGATACGCAGTATTTT
TRBV10-3	TRBJ1-2	-	-	CAISESRASYTF	TGTGCCATCAGTGAGTCGCGGGCGAGCTACACCTTC
TRBV4-2	TRBJ1-5	-	-	CASSQDQGGHQPQHF	TGTGCCAGCAGCCAAGATCAGGGAGGGCATCAGCCCCAGCATTTT
TRBV20-1	TRBJ2-7	TRBD2	-	CSARASGSAYEQYF	TGCAGTGCTAGAGCTAGCGGGAGTGCCTACGAGCAGTACTTC
TRBV7-9	TRBJ1-1	-	few	CASRGVLNTEAFF	TGTGCCAGTAGGGGGGTCCTGAACACTGAAGCTTTCTTT
TRBV11-2	TRBJ2-5	-	few	CASSVYLQAQETQYF	TGTGCCAGCAGCGTATATCTGCAGGCACAAGAGACCCAGTACTTC
TRBV7-9	TRBJ1-1	-	-	CASSPMGTEAFF	TGTGCCAGCAGCCCGATGGGGACTGAAGCTTTCTTT
TRBV9	TRBJ1-5	TRBD1	few	CASSVGQGRGNQPQHF	TGTGCCAGCAGCGTAGGACAGGGCCGAGGCAATCAGCCCCAGCATTTT
TRBV9	TRBJ1-1	-	few	CASRYRVRGRQNTEAFF	TGTGCCAGCAGGTATCGAGTGAGGGGACGTCAGAACACTGAAGCTTTCTTT
TRBV12-3/TRBV12-4	TRBJ2-1	-	-	CASSLGETNNEQFF	TGTGCCAGCAGTTTAGGGGAGACAAACAATGAGCAGTTCTTC
TRBV20-1	TRBJ2-7	-	few	CSARRPMAYEQYF	TGCAGTGCTAGACGTCCGATGGCCTACGAGCAGTACTTC
TRBV29-1	TRBJ1-1	-	-	CSVGWGGTEAFF	TGCAGCGTTGGGTGGGGAGGCACTGAAGCTTTCTTT
TRBV7-2	TRBJ2-2	-	-	CASSQVGNTGGLFF	TGTGCCAGCAGCCAAGTCGGGAACACCGGGGGGCTGTTTTTT
TRBV7-2	TRBJ2-1	TRBD1	-	CASSSQGVSQFF	TGTGCCAGCAGCTCCCAGGGGGTGTCGCAGTTCTTC
TRBV7-9	TRBJ2-7	-	many	CASSPAGVGEQYF	TGTGCCAGCAGCCCCGCTGGGGTCGGCGAGCAGTACTTC
TRBV28	TRBJ2-1	-	once	CASIHGGSRRGEQFF	TGTGCCAGCATCCATGGGGGGTCCAGGAGGGGTGAGCAGTTCTTC
TRBV7-9	TRBJ2-5	TRBD1	-	CASSLVSDRGEETQYF	TGTGCCAGCAGCTTAGTTTCGGACAGGGGTGAAGAGACCCAGTACTTC
TRBV7-2	TRBJ2-3	-	many	CASSPDGFTDTQYF	TGTGCCAGCAGCCCGGATGGGTTCACAGATACGCAGTATTTT
TRBV7-2	TRBJ1-2	TRBD1	few	CASSRWPGGSYGYTF	TGTGCCAGCAGCCGATGGCCAGGGGGCTCCTATGGCTACACCTTC
TRBV7-9	TRBJ2-1	-	-	CVSSFGGLVDEQFF	TGTGTCAGCAGCTTCGGCGGCCTCGTCGATGAGCAGTTCTTC
TRBV12-3/TRBV12-4	TRBJ1-5	-	few	CASTRVEGLGPQHF	TGTGCCAGCACCCGGGTGGAGGGCTTAGGGCCCCAGCATTTT
TRBV4-3	TRBJ2-2	TRBD1	-	CASSAQRQGAIGELFF	TGCGCCAGCAGCGCCCAAAGGCAGGGGGCAATCGGGGAGCTGTTTTTT
TRBV18	TRBJ2-7	-	-	CASSPPGQRGFEQYF	TGTGCCAGCTCACCACCAGGGCAGAGAGGGTTCGAGCAGTACTTC
TRBV20-1	TRBJ2-1	TRBD2	-	CSARDTRTSVIVNEQFF	TGCAGTGCTAGAGACACCAGGACTAGCGTTATCGTCAATGAGCAGTTCTTC
TRBV7-2	TRBJ2-7	TRBD2	-	CASSLSVGTTNYEQYF	TGTGCCAGCAGCTTGAGTGTCGGGACTACTAACTACGAGCAGTACTTC
TRBV20-1	TRBJ2-3	TRBD2	few	CSIAGGPRTDTQYF	TGCAGTATAGCGGGAGGGCCCCGGACAGATACGCAGTATTTT
TRBV14	TRBJ1-2	-	once	CASSQAGGDYGYTF	TGTGCCAGCAGCCAAGCGGGCGGCGACTATGGCTACACCTTC
TRBV18	TRBJ2-3	-	-	CASSPRRAPGTQYF	TGTGCCAGCTCACCACGCAGGGCCCCAGGTACGCAGTATTTT
TRBV29-1	TRBJ1-2	TRBD1	-	CSVTGGGYTF	TGCAGCGTGACAGGGGGCGGCTACACCTTC
TRBV27	TRBJ2-7	-	few	CASSWGPPSSYEQYF	TGTGCCAGCAGTTGGGGACCGCCCTCGTCCTACGAGCAGTACTTC
TRBV3-1	TRBJ1-4	-	few	CASSQPQQGLGRLFF	TGTGCCAGCAGCCAGCCCCAACAAGGGCTTGGAAGACTGTTTTTT
TRBV7-9	TRBJ1-1	-	-	CASSWPPAFF	TGTGCCAGCAGTTGGCCCCCGGCTTTCTTT
TRBV6-5	TRBJ2-4	-	-	CASSYSSGMEQYF	TGTGCCAGCAGTTACTCTTCGGGTATGGAGCAGTACTTC